A single TCR beta chain is shown here with its context. Its antigen is not yet known. Within one base of it there is no much larger clone, and no base qualities were kept. The entry originates in a study of blood T cell repertoires in COVID-19 (TCRdb year 2020). General notes on the study: Samples covering the acute and convalescent phases of COVID-19 were provided by collaborators in the United States, Italy and Spain. The material from the prospective study consisted of cDNA or gDNA derived from T cells, B-cell-depleted T cells, or PBMCs. Subjects who had been exposed to COVID-19, were actively infected with it, or had recovered from it provided the deeply sampled blood TCRbeta repertoires that made up the dataset. The repertoires were released in a freely available public database intended as a resource for research on the immune response to SARS-CoV-2. Samples came from the ongoing ImmuneRACE study (first 160 participants) plus 1,254 subjects from 6 global collaborators. The sample metadata nearly always contained a de-identified subject ID, COVID-19 status, age in years and sex. Where HLA class I and class II types were available, the types were taken from metadata supplied by the sample provider, not from assay-based typing. Points the paper makes about the study in general: Clinical and demographic metadata were provided uncurated, with the amount varying by source and participant.

The immunoSEQ Assay, a bias-controlled multiplex PCR, was used to amplify TCRbeta CDR3 regions from genomic DNA. As for the authors' bioinformatics: Nucleated cell counts per sample were estimated from amplification of reference gene primers within the assay. To quantify the absolute abundance of each unique TCRbeta CDR3 rearrangement, sequence reads were collapsed and filtered. For each sample, productive Simpson clonality was calculated by taking the square root of Simpson's diversity index across productive rearrangements. TCRdb mirrors the immuneACCESS table, restricted to in-frame sequences. Some clones are absent from its copies; in checked studies, under half trace to an unresolved V gene, and the reason for the others is unknown. V and J calls and clone size are copied from that table; D and trimming were computed from the DNA. The sample table lists approximately 110,000 clones, about 83% of them with a count of one. Of the sample, roughly 4.9% is held by the ten largest clones.

Each collaborating institution followed its own protocols to collect whole blood in K2EDTA tubes. For TCRbeta analysis, collaborators shipped samples as frozen whole blood, isolated PBMCs, or DNA extracted from either of those sample types. Relative to germline, V is 4 bases shorter and J is 0 bases shorter, with 13 bases between their ends. The CDR3 measures 17 amino acids from cysteine to phenylalanine. Only CDR3 DNA remains: 51 bases, in frame from the first base. Via the germline V gene (reference sequence), CDR1 is PRHDT and CDR2 FYEKMQ. The sequence was collected from a human donor in a cohort sampled during active COVID-19. This receptor chain uses TRBV13 and TRBJ2-6; 6 matching bases give a weak D call of TRBD1. Sequences were obtained from peripheral blood. CDR3 region: CASSSRTASSGANVLTF. The DNA reads TGTGCCAGCAGCTCTCGGACAGCAAGCTCTGGGGCCAACGTCCTGACTTTC.